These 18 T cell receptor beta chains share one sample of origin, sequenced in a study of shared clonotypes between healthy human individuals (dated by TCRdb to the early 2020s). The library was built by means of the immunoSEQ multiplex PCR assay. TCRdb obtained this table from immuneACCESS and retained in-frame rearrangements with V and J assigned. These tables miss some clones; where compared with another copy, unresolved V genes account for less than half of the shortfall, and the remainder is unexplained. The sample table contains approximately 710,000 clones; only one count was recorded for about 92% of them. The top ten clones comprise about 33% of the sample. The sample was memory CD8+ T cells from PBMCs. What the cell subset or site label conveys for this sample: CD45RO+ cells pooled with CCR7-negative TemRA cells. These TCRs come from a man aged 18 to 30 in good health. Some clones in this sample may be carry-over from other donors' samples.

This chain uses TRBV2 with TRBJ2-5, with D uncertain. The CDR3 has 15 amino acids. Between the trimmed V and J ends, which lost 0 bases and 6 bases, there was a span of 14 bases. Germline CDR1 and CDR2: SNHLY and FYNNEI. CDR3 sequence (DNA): TGTGCCAGCAGTGAAGCGCATGGGGTCTTGAAGACCCAGTACTTC. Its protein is CASSEAHGVLKTQYF.

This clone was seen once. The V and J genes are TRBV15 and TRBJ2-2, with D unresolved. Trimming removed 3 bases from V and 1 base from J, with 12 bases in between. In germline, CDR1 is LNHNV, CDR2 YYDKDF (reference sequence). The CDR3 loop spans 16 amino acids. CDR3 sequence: CATSSGPLMNTGELFF. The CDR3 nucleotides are TGTGCCACCAGCAGCGGGCCACTTATGAACACCGGGGAGCTGTTTTTT.

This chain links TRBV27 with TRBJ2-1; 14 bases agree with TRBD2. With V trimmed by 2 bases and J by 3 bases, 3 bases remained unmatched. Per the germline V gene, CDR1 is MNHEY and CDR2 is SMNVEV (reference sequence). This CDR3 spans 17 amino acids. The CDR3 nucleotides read TGTGCCAGCAGTTTAAGGGGGACTAGCGGGAGCTACAATGAGCAGTTCTTC. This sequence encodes CASSLRGTSGSYNEQFF.

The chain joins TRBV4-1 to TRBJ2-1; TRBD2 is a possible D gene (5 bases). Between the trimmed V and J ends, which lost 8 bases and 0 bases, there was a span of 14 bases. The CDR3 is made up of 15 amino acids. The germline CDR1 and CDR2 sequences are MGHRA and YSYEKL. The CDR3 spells CASSEGLGSYNEQFF. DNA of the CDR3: TGCGCCAGCTCTGAGGGCCTCGGCTCCTACAATGAGCAGTTCTTC.

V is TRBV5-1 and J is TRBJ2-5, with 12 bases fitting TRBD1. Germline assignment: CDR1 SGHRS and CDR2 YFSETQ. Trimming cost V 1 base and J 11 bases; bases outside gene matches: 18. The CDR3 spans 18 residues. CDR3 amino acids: CASSLTLNTGQGAWEQYF. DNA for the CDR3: TGCGCCAGCAGCTTGACCCTAAACACGGGACAGGGGGCGTGGGAGCAGTACTTC.

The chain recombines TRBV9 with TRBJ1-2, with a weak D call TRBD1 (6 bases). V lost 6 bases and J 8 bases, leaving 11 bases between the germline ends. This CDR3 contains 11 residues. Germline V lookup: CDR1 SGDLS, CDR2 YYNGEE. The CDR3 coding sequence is TGTGCCAGCAAGGGGGGCACCGGCTACACCTTC. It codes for CASKGGTGYTF.

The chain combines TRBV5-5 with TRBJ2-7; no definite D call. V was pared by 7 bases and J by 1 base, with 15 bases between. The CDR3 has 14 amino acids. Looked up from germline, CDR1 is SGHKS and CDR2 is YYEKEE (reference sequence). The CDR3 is CASPVRYPSYEQYF. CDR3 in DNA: TGTGCCAGCCCCGTAAGATACCCTTCCTACGAGCAGTACTTC.

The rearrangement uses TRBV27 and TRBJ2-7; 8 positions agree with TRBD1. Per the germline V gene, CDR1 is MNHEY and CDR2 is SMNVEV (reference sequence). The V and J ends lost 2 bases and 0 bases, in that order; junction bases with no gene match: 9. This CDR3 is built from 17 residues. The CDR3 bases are TGTGCCAGCAGTTTAAGAATTTGGGACAGGTCCTCCTACGAGCAGTACTTC. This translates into CASSLRIWDRSSYEQYF.

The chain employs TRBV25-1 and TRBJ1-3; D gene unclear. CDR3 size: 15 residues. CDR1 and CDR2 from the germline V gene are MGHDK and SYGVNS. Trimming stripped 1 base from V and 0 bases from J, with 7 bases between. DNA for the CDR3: TGTGCCAGCAGTGAATGGGGTGACTCTGGAAACACCATATATTTT. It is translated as CASSEWGDSGNTIYF.

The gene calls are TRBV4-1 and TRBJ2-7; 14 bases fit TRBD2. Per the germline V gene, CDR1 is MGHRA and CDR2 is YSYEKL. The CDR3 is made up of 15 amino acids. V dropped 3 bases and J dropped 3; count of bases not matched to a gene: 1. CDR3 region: CASSQGTSGGYEQYF. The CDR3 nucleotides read TGCGCCAGCAGCCAGGGGACTAGCGGGGGCTACGAGCAGTACTTC.

The CDR3 sequence is CAISESGAANEQFF. The CDR3 DNA is TGTGCCATCAGTGAGTCAGGGGCAGCCAATGAGCAGTTCTTC. The chain combines TRBV10-3 with TRBJ2-1, with TRBD1 as a possible D gene (5 bases). Trimming removed 0 bases from V and 6 bases from J, with 9 bases in between. The CDR3 totals 14 residues. Germline lookup yields CDR1 ENHRY and CDR2 SYGVKD.

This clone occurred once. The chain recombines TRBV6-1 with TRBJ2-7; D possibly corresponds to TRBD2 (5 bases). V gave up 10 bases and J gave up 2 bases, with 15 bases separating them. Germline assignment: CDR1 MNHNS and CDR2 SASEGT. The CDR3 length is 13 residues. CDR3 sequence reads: CAIYGGGTYEQYF. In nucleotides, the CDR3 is TGTGCCATCTACGGAGGAGGCACCTACGAGCAGTACTTC.

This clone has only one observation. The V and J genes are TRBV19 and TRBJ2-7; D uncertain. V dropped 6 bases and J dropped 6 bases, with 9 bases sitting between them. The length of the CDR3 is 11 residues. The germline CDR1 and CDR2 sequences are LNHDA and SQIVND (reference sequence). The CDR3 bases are TGTGCCAGTAGGGGCTCCCTCGAGCAGTACTTC. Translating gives CASRGSLEQYF.

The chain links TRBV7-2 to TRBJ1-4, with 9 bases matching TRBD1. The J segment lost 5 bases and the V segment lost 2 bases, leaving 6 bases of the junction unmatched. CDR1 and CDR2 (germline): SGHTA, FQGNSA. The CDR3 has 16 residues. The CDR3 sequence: CASSLWTGADNEKLFF. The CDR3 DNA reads TGTGCCAGCAGCTTATGGACAGGGGCCGACAATGAAAAACTGTTTTTT.

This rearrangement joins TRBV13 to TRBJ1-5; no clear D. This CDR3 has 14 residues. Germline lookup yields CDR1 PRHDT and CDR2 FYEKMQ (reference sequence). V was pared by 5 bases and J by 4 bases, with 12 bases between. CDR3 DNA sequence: TGTGCCAGCAGCCCACGAGGGAGGAATCAGCCCCAGCATTTT. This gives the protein CASSPRGRNQPQHF.

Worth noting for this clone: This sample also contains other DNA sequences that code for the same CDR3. The CDR3 loop is CASSVGGTAYEQYF. CDR3 nucleotide sequence: TGTGCCAGCAGCGTAGGGGGGACTGCCTACGAGCAGTACTTC. The chain joins TRBV9 to TRBJ2-7, with D perhaps matching TRBD2 (6 bases). Germline-derived CDR1 and CDR2 are SGDLS and YYNGEE. This CDR3 comprises 14 residues. Trimming took off 0 bases at V and 2 bases at J, with 9 bases between the two ends.

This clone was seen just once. In DNA form, the CDR3 reads TGTGCCAGCAGCTTGGCCGCGTGGGATCGATTCATTCAGTACTTC. Translation gives CASSLAAWDRFIQYF. V is TRBV5-6 and J is TRBJ2-4; unclear D gene. The ends were cut back, 0 bases at V and 9 bases at J, with 16 bases in the middle. There are 15 residues in the CDR3. Germline lookup yields CDR1 SGHDT and CDR2 YYEEEE.

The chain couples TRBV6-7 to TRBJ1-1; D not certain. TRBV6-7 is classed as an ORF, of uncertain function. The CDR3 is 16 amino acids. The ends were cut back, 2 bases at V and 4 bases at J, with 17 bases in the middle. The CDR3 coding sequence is TGTGCCAGCAGTTACGGACCTAGGGATGTCGGCACTGAAGCTTTCTTT. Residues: CASSYGPRDVGTEAFF.